Listed here are 9 T cell receptor beta chains from one sample, sequenced in a study of control samples from healthy donors and cancer patients. Using immunoSEQ multiplex PCR, the repertoire was profiled, and TCRdb retains in-frame clones only, with some absent. The table shows 80,000 to 100,000 clones, with 80% to 95% occurring only once. The sequenced sample was blood. These receptors came from a human donor in good health. The donor label of this sample is uncertain.

This clone appeared once. The rearrangement links TRBV10-2 to TRBJ1-2; D ambiguous. This CDR3 contains 16 residues. V was clipped by 0 bases and J by 4 bases, with 15 bases between them. The V gene's germline CDR1 is WSHSY and CDR2 SAAADI. CDR3 in amino acids: CASSESRRAPGYGYTF. The CDR3 DNA follows: TGCGCCAGCAGTGAGTCTAGGAGGGCCCCTGGCTATGGCTACACCTTC.

This chain uses TRBV11-3 with TRBJ1-3; no clear D gene. CDR1 is SGHNT, CDR2 YENEEA, per germline. The CDR3 runs to 13 residues. Trimming left V 3 bases short and J 3 bases short, with 6 bases between. The CDR3 nucleotides read TGTGCCAGCAGCTTGGGGAATGGAAACACCATATATTTT. Encoded protein: CASSLGNGNTIYF.

The J gene is TRBJ1-5, the V gene TRBV3-1 (or the pseudogene TRBV3-2); 9 bases match TRBD1. Losses at the gene ends were 1 base for V and 9 bases for J; bases not matched to a gene: 4. Germline V gene data show CDR1 as LGHDT and CDR2 as YNNKEL (reference sequence). The CDR3 contains 14 residues. CDR3 in amino acids: CASSQGGTGRPQHF. CDR3 DNA: TGTGCCAGCAGCCAAGGAGGGACAGGGAGGCCCCAGCATTTT.

This rearrangement joins TRBV6-5 to TRBJ1-1; 10 positions agree with TRBD1. V trimming: 7 bases; J trimming: 1 base; junction bases outside the gene matches: 3. Germline assignment: CDR1 MNHEY and CDR2 SVGAGI. This CDR3 spans 14 amino acids. This chain's CDR3 is CASIRQGANTEAFF. CDR3 nucleotides: TGTGCCAGCATCCGACAGGGGGCGAACACTGAAGCTTTCTTT.

This chain uses TRBV6-4 with TRBJ1-6, with 7 bases that match TRBD1. The length of the CDR3 is 14 residues. Germline V gene lookup returns CDR1 MRHNA and CDR2 SNTAGT. V was pared by 3 bases and J by 10 bases, with 6 bases of the junction left unmatched. CDR3 in amino acids: CASSDGTDGSPLHF. DNA for the CDR3: TGTGCCAGCAGTGATGGGACAGATGGGTCACCCCTCCACTTT.

The V call is TRBV2, the J call TRBJ1-1; D gene uncertain. Germline V gene data show CDR1 as SNHLY and CDR2 as FYNNEI. This CDR3 contains 14 residues. Trimming removed 4 bases at V and 1 base at J, with 10 bases between. The CDR3 loop reads CASSVVISNTEAFF. CDR3 nucleotide sequence: TGTGCCAGCAGTGTGGTTATTTCGAACACTGAAGCTTTCTTT. Looking up the rest from reference TRBV2 and TRBJ1-1 gives the full variable domain: EPEVTQTPSHQVTQMGQEVILRCVPISNHLYFYWYRQILGQKVEFLVSFYNNEISEKSEIFDDQFSVERPDGSNFTLKIRSTKLEDSAMYFCASSVVISNTEAFFGQGTRLTVV.

This chain connects TRBV25-1 to TRBJ2-5; possible D gene TRBD1, 6 bases. Trimming removed 6 bases at V and 4 bases at J, with 12 bases between. The CDR3 consists of 13 residues. The germline V gene has CDR1 MGHDK and CDR2 SYGVNS. CDR3 sequence (DNA): TGTGCCAGCAGGGGGAGCAGGGGAGAGACCCAGTACTTC. This codes for CASRGSRGETQYF.

CDR3 sequence: CASSLLMSGPNEKLFF. The CDR3 DNA is TGTGCCAGCAGCTTATTAATGTCAGGGCCTAATGAAAAACTGTTTTTT. This chain joins TRBV7-2 and TRBJ1-4; maybe TRBD1 (5 bases). The CDR3 covers 16 residues. Germline V gene lookup returns CDR1 SGHTA and CDR2 FQGNSA. V lost 2 bases and J 3 bases, leaving 13 bases between the germline ends.

V is TRBV12-3 or TRBV12-4 and J is TRBJ1-6; possible D gene TRBD1, 6 bases. The CDR3 is made up of 13 amino acids. With 1 base removed from V and 10 bases from J, the gap between germline ends came to 8 bases. CDR3 coding DNA: TGTGCCAGCAGTTTAGGGACAGTATCACCCCTCCACTTT. Protein sequence: CASSLGTVSPLHF.